The clone carrying this T cell receptor (beta chain) was picked up one time. Its specificity is unknown. Just one base apart from a much larger clone, this may be a read error. This sample stems from a study of T-cell reconstitution after alpha-beta-depleted transplantation in children. Study-wide results and limits: Some patients' high day-60 TCRbeta diversity was traced to surviving recipient T cells and thymic progenitors. From newly produced T cells came most of the T-cell counts and diversity one year after transplant. After transplant, at about two months, alpha-beta T cells were reportedly derived from several hundred expanded graft clones.

A library of TCRbeta sequences, prepared with unique molecular identifiers, was generated. TCRdb reprocessed the PCR reads via MiXCR and lists one record per CDR3 protein. The repertoire includes about 76,000 distinct CDR3 sequences, 11% to 15% of them detected once, and 25% to 30% sits in the top ten. Trimming left V 6 bases short and J 0 bases short, with 3 bases between. The V gene's germline CDR1 is SNHLY and CDR2 FYNNEI. The CDR3 covers 12 residues. The receptor's source is a male patient between 2 and 10 years old who had a stem cell transplant for acute lymphoblastic leukemia, so the T cells may come from the graft donor. This chain connects TRBV2 to TRBJ1-3; the D is unclear. This specimen consisted of PBMCs, mostly from graft donor cells, obtained 180 days after TCRalphabeta/CD19-depleted stem cell transplant. The CDR3 protein is CASSVSGNTIYF. The DNA of the CDR3 is TGTGCCAGCAGCGTCTCTGGAAACACCATATATTTT. The complete variable domain, with remaining parts taken from reference TRBV2 and TRBJ1-3, reads EPEVTQTPSHQVTQMGQEVILRCVPISNHLYFYWYRQILGQKVEFLVSFYNNEISEKSEIFDDQFSVERPDGSNFTLKIRSTKLEDSAMYFCASSVSGNTIYFGEGSWLTVV.